These T cell receptor beta chains were read from a single sample in a study of T cell responses to AZD1222 COVID-19 vaccine. Sequencing was performed with immunoSEQ multiplex PCR; in TCRdb, only in-frame clones are kept and a portion is missing. The table records over 150,000 clones, 90% of them present only once. This sample comprised peripheral blood, obtained on day 0 of AZD1222 vaccination. Every receptor here comes from an adult in good health. The CDR3 runs from the conserved cysteine through the conserved F or W. D genes are given only for firm matches. Expanded clones get a size class; other rows say once, few or many, or leave the size out.

>NA|TRBJ2-3|NA|TRBV7-9
CASSLALSGYSTDTQYF
TGTGCCAGCAGCTTAGCGCTCAGCGGTTATAGCACAGATACGCAGTATTTT
>NA|TRBJ2-1|TRBD2|TRBV7-9
CASNKGLAGKNEQFF
TGTGCCAGCAACAAAGGGCTAGCGGGGAAAAATGAGCAGTTCTTC
>NA|TRBJ2-3|TRBD2|TRBV11-2
CASSSPSGGDTQYF
TGTGCCAGCAGTAGCCCGAGCGGGGGGGATACGCAGTATTTT
>NA|TRBJ2-2|TRBD1|TRBV11-2
CASSQGQSTGELFF
TGTGCCAGCAGCCAGGGACAGTCAACCGGGGAGCTGTTTTTT
>NA|TRBJ2-3|NA|TRBV4-2
CASSQDRGGGTDTQYF
TGTGCCAGCAGCCAAGATCGAGGAGGGGGCACAGATACGCAGTATTTT
>NA|TRBJ2-7|TRBD1|TRBV23-1
CASSHHFRMDRSPYEQYF
TGCGCCAGCAGTCATCACTTTAGGATGGACAGGTCCCCCTACGAGCAGTACTTC
>NA|TRBJ1-6|NA|TRBV9
CASSVKGDVSPLHF
TGTGCCAGCAGCGTTAAGGGGGATGTTTCACCCCTCCACTTT
>NA|TRBJ1-2|TRBD1|TRBV4-3
CASSQDRGTGPLYGYTF
TGCGCCAGCAGCCAAGATAGGGGGACAGGACCCCTCTATGGCTACACCTTC
>NA|TRBJ1-3|NA|TRBV6-5
CASSQPGSGNTIYF
TGTGCCAGCAGCCAACCGGGCTCTGGAAACACCATATATTTT
>NA|TRBJ1-2|TRBD1|TRBV30
CAWLGEGAPSGYTF
TGTGCCTGGCTTGGAGAGGGGGCGCCGAGTGGCTACACCTTC
>NA|TRBJ1-2|TRBD1|TRBV7-8
CASSLGQGVYGYTF
TGTGCCAGCAGCTTAGGACAGGGCGTCTATGGCTACACCTTC
>NA|TRBJ1-5|NA|TRBV5-1
CASSLGQSEPQHF
TGCGCCAGCAGCTTGGGTCAGTCAGAGCCCCAGCATTTT
>NA|TRBJ2-1|NA|TRBV7-7
CASSLGRGDQSEQFF
TGTGCCAGCAGCTTGGGGCGGGGTGATCAGAGCGAGCAGTTCTTC
>NA|TRBJ2-7|TRBD2|TRBV4-2
CASSQDRGVEQYF
TGTGCCAGCAGCCAAGATCGGGGGGTGGAGCAGTACTTC
>NA|TRBJ2-3|NA|TRBV9
CASSGSTGVTHPGTQYF
TGTGCCAGCAGCGGATCGACCGGGGTGACACACCCGGGTACGCAGTATTTT
>NA|TRBJ2-2|TRBD1|TRBV5-1
CASTTGQTGELFF
TGCGCCAGCACGACAGGGCAGACCGGGGAGCTGTTTTTT
>many|TRBJ2-6|NA|TRBV5-4
CASSQGGVPSGANVLTF
TGTGCCAGCAGCCAGGGGGGGGTCCCCTCTGGGGCCAACGTCCTGACTTTC
>NA|TRBJ1-1|TRBD1|TRBV5-1
CASSLAQGGNTEAFF
TGCGCCAGCAGCTTGGCCCAGGGGGGGAACACTGAAGCTTTCTTT
>NA|TRBJ2-1|TRBD2|TRBV29-1
CSVGPGLGYNEQFF
TGCAGCGTTGGACCGGGACTAGGTTACAATGAGCAGTTCTTC
>NA|TRBJ2-1|NA|TRBV3-1/TRBV3-2
CASSPEPDRYNEQFF
TGTGCCAGCAGCCCCGAACCTGACAGGTACAATGAGCAGTTCTTC
>NA|TRBJ2-4|TRBD2|TRBV9
CVSSTSVGGRNIQYF
TGTGTCAGCAGCACCTCGGTCGGGGGGAGGAACATTCAGTACTTC
>NA|TRBJ2-7|TRBD1|TRBV6-2/TRBV6-3
CASSRFRQGTANEQYF
TGTGCCAGCAGCCGCTTTCGACAGGGGACGGCGAACGAGCAGTACTTC
>NA|TRBJ1-5|NA|TRBV5-1
CASSLGAGTLSNQPQHF
TGCGCCAGCAGCCTTGGGGCGGGGACCTTAAGCAATCAGCCCCAGCATTTT
>NA|TRBJ1-3|NA|TRBV6-5
CASRPLRWGNTIYF
TGTGCCAGCAGGCCCCTCAGATGGGGAAACACCATATATTTT
>NA|TRBJ1-2|TRBD1|TRBV19
CASNHRGGYGYTF
TGTGCCAGTAACCACAGGGGAGGCTATGGCTACACCTTC
>NA|TRBJ1-5|TRBD1|TRBV6-1
CASSELGWTGNNQPQHF
TGTGCCAGCAGTGAACTGGGGTGGACAGGGAACAATCAGCCCCAGCATTTT
>NA|TRBJ1-2|NA|TRBV6-1
CASSEKGGYTF
TGTGCCAGCAGTGAAAAGGGTGGCTACACCTTC
>NA|TRBJ1-3|NA|TRBV29-1
CSVGMGSGNTIYF
TGCAGCGTTGGGATGGGCTCTGGAAACACCATATATTTT
>NA|TRBJ2-7|NA|TRBV3-1/TRBV3-2
CASSKVGYEQYF
TGTGCCAGCAGTAAGGTAGGCTACGAGCAGTACTTC
>few|TRBJ1-1|TRBD1|TRBV11-2
CASSLDFRGPGEAFF
TGTGCCAGCAGCTTAGATTTCAGGGGGCCTGGTGAAGCTTTCTTT
>NA|TRBJ1-2|NA|TRBV7-9
CASSLVGRNYGYTF
TGTGCCAGCAGCTTAGTAGGGCGGAACTATGGCTACACCTTC
>NA|TRBJ2-7|TRBD1|TRBV27
CASSLFSGQAPREQYF
TGTGCCAGCAGTTTATTTTCGGGACAGGCCCCTCGGGAGCAGTACTTC
>NA|TRBJ1-2|NA|TRBV2
CASSEAPKSWGYTF
TGTGCCAGCAGTGAAGCCCCGAAGAGTTGGGGCTACACCTTC
>NA|TRBJ2-7|NA|TRBV13
CASSASGRSYEQYF
TGTGCCAGCAGCGCAAGCGGGCGATCCTACGAGCAGTACTTC
>NA|TRBJ2-5|TRBD1|TRBV7-8
CASSLADRGSETQYF
TGTGCCAGCAGCTTAGCGGACAGGGGTTCAGAGACCCAGTACTTC
>NA|TRBJ1-1|NA|TRBV6-2/TRBV6-3
CASSWRQLNTEAFF
TGTGCCAGCAGTTGGCGGCAGCTGAACACTGAAGCTTTCTTT
>NA|TRBJ2-1|NA|TRBV23-1
CASSHHTGEAYEQFF
TGCGCCAGCAGTCACCATACAGGTGAGGCCTATGAGCAGTTCTTC
>NA|TRBJ1-1|NA|TRBV30
CAWRGSGNTEAFF
TGTGCCTGGAGAGGGTCGGGGAACACTGAAGCTTTCTTT
>NA|TRBJ2-5|TRBD2|TRBV12-3/TRBV12-4
CASSRGGGETQYF
TGTGCCAGCAGTCGCGGGGGGGGCGAGACCCAGTACTTC
>NA|TRBJ2-7|NA|TRBV27
CASRPGISYEQYF
TGTGCCAGCAGACCAGGGATTTCCTACGAGCAGTACTTC
>NA|TRBJ1-3|TRBD1|TRBV23-1
CASSQADRGREDTIYF
TGCGCCAGCAGTCAAGCGGACAGGGGGCGCGAAGACACCATATATTTT
>NA|TRBJ1-5|NA|TRBV4-1
CASSLVHPDGQPQHF
TGCGCCAGCAGCCTCGTCCACCCCGACGGCCAGCCCCAGCATTTT
>NA|TRBJ2-7|NA|TRBV4-3
CASSQDFSNEQYF
TGCGCCAGCAGCCAAGATTTCAGCAACGAGCAGTACTTC
>once|TRBJ2-1|TRBD2|TRBV6-5
CASRWTSGVSYNEQFF
TGTGCCAGCCGTTGGACTAGCGGGGTCTCCTACAATGAGCAGTTCTTC
>NA|TRBJ1-1|NA|TRBV6-5
CASSRQSSMNTEAFF
TGTGCCAGCAGTAGACAGAGTTCCATGAACACTGAAGCTTTCTTT
>NA|TRBJ2-3|NA|TRBV19
CASSIRAGVGTDTQYF
TGTGCCAGTAGTATCCGAGCAGGGGTTGGCACAGATACGCAGTATTTT
>NA|TRBJ1-1|NA|TRBV7-9
CASSFLDTEAFF
TGTGCCAGCAGCTTTCTCGACACTGAAGCTTTCTTT
>NA|TRBJ1-1|NA|TRBV19
CASSIGQLNTEAFF
TGTGCCAGTAGTATTGGACAACTGAACACTGAAGCTTTCTTT
>NA|TRBJ1-2|TRBD1|TRBV29-1
CSVGTGAAYGYTF
TGCAGCGTTGGGACAGGGGCGGCCTATGGCTACACCTTC
>NA|TRBJ1-3|TRBD1|TRBV12-5
CASGLPGGSGNTIYF
TGTGCTAGTGGTTTACCAGGGGGGTCTGGAAACACCATATATTTT
>NA|TRBJ2-3|NA|TRBV3-1/TRBV3-2
CASSQELAATDTQYF
TGTGCCAGCAGCCAAGAGTTAGCTGCGACAGATACGCAGTATTTT